This T cell receptor beta chain was sequenced during a study of cytomegalovirus exposure and HLA in healthy donors. Concerning this clone itself: Its specificity is not known.

Study-wide points: Under in vitro conditions, three CMV-associated chains were confirmed as specific for CMV antigens.

A multiplex PCR was run with 60 Vbeta primers and 13 Jbeta primers. Method: immunoSEQ multiplex PCR; TCRdb's copy keeps in-frame clones and lacks some. This sample carries 150,000 to 200,000 clones, 60% to 85% of them seen once, and the ten largest clones take roughly 2.1%. The CDR3 has 19 residues. The rearrangement joins TRBV12-2 to TRBJ2-4; no check of the table's D call, TRBD2, against the DNA was made. TRBV12-2 is classified as a pseudogene. The TCR sequence derives from a man aged 50-59 years in good health and CMV-seropositive. The sequenced sample was PBMCs. The CDR3 sequence is CASRARLAGGLLAKNIQYF. The CDR3 nucleotides are TGTGCAAGTCGCGCGAGACTAGCGGGGGGCCTCTTAGCCAAAAACATTCAGTACTTC.